The clone carrying this T cell receptor beta chain appeared many times. The antigen remains unidentified. This entry belongs to a study of T-cell memory formation after mild COVID-19. Study-level information: The TCR clusters were mostly specific to one donor.

This CDR3 is 12 amino acids long. J lost 6 bases, V lost 5 bases, and 4 bases had no gene match. Germline V CDR1 and CDR2: DFQATT, SNEGSKA (reference sequence). TCRdb fed the 5' RACE reads into MiXCR, producing one record per CDR3 protein. The sample consists of fewer than 350,000 distinct CDR3 sequences, approximately 19% of them appearing once. Study-level findings and limits: Day 15 to 85 contracting clones showed balanced CD4/CD8; later expanders leaned CD4+. Mainly CM and EM harbored the contracting CD4+ clones; mainly EMRA harbored the CD8+ ones. Certain responding clones were present in pre-infection memory, suggesting participation of cross-reactive memory.

The sample consisted of PBMCs or a T cell subset sorted from them (not recorded which). The chain links TRBV20-1 to TRBJ1-5; 7 bases match TRBD1. The sequence came from a young man who had mild COVID-19 (a few samples of this study predate the infection). Cell type and time point are not known. CDR3 sequence reads: CSAGGGSQPQHF. The DNA for the CDR3 is TGCAGTGCTGGAGGGGGCTCTCAGCCCCAGCATTTT.